The 13 T cell receptor beta chains given below trace back to one sample, sequenced in a study of control samples from healthy donors and cancer patients. The repertoire was sequenced with immunoSEQ multiplex PCR; TCRdb's copy has only in-frame clones and lacks some. Of approximately 92,000 clones listed, more than 85% are singletons. Sequenced input: blood. The receptors here all came from a woman aged 25-40 years in good health.

The chain links TRBV5-1 to TRBJ1-1, with a weak D call TRBD1 (5 bases). There are 13 residues in the CDR3. Trimming took off 3 bases at V and 7 bases at J, with 13 bases between the two ends. CDR1 is SGHRS and CDR2 is YFSETQ in the germline V gene. CDR3 DNA sequence: TGCGCCAGCAGCTATAGGGGCTCCGGTGAAGCTTTCTTT. This gives the protein CASSYRGSGEAFF.

In this sample, this clone turned up once. The CDR3 protein is CAWSLQGNEQYF. For the CDR3, the DNA is TGTGCCTGGAGTTTACAGGGAAACGAGCAGTACTTC. The V and J genes are TRBV30 and TRBJ2-7; a possible D gene is TRBD1 (6 bases). Germline lookup yields CDR1 GTSNPN and CDR2 SVGIG (reference sequence). The CDR3 extends over 12 amino acids. V was trimmed by 2 bases and J by 5 bases, leaving 10 bases between them. The whole variable domain, remainder taken from reference TRBV30 and TRBJ2-7, is SQTIHQWPATLVQPVGSPLSLECTVEGTSNPNLYWYRQAAGRGLQLLFYSVGIGQISSEVPQNLSASRPQDRQFILSSKKLLLSDSGFYLCAWSLQGNEQYFGPGTRLTVT.

The V and J genes are TRBV4-2 and TRBJ2-7, with D possibly being TRBD1 (5 bases). The CDR3 has 16 amino acids. The V end was cut by 0 bases, the J end by 0 bases, with 12 bases between. Germline V gene data show CDR1 as LGHNA and CDR2 as YNFKEQ. DNA of the CDR3: TGTGCCAGCAGCCAAGATCCGGCGACAGACTCCTACGAGCAGTACTTC. It yields the protein CASSQDPATDSYEQYF.

The V and J genes are TRBV24-1 and TRBJ2-3; 11 bases line up with TRBD2. The V segment lost 5 bases and the J segment 10 bases; nucleotides outside the gene matches: 13. This CDR3 has 16 residues. The germline gives CDR1 KGHDR, CDR2 SFDVKD. The CDR3 loop reads CATSARNPTSGEAQYF. CDR3 DNA sequence: TGTGCCACCAGTGCCCGAAACCCGACTAGCGGGGAGGCGCAGTATTTT.

This clone came up once. This chain links TRBV3-1 (or the pseudogene TRBV3-2) with TRBJ1-6; the match to TRBD1 covers 10 bases. The CDR3 extends over 15 amino acids. Germline CDR1 reads LGHDT; CDR2 reads YNNKEL (reference sequence). With 1 base clipped from V and 14 bases from J, the junction kept 8 bases outside the gene matches. CDR3: CASSQGPGQGFTLHF. The CDR3 DNA sequence: TGTGCCAGCAGCCAAGGTCCGGGACAGGGGTTCACCCTCCACTTT.

This rearrangement joins TRBV2 to TRBJ2-5; D remains unclear. This CDR3 contains 14 residues. V was pared by 6 bases and J by 2 bases, with 13 bases between. Germline lookup yields CDR1 SNHLY and CDR2 FYNNEI. The CDR3 DNA reads TGTGCCAGCAGGAGGAGCTACAGTCAAGAGACCCAGTACTTC. Translated, it gives CASRRSYSQETQYF.

The rearrangement joins TRBV18 to TRBJ1-2, with 10 bases lining up with TRBD1. The germline CDR1 and CDR2 sequences are KGHSH and LQKENI. There are 16 residues in the CDR3. V lost 3 bases and J lost 6; bases outside the gene matches: 10. CDR3 coding DNA: TGTGCCAGCTCACCCGTGACGACAGGGGGCATCGATGGCTACACCTTC. Protein sequence: CASSPVTTGGIDGYTF.

The gene calls are TRBV4-1 and TRBJ2-2; D unclear. The CDR3 is 13 amino acids. Germline CDR1 is MGHRA and CDR2 is YSYEKL. V was clipped by 1 base and J by 6 bases, with 6 bases between them. The CDR3 DNA reads TGCGCCAGCAGCCAAGTGGGTTCCGGGGAGCTGTTTTTT. Protein: CASSQVGSGELFF.

V and J are TRBV7-8 and TRBJ2-2; D gene uncertain. CDR1 is SGHVS, CDR2 FQNEAQ, per germline. This CDR3 spans 18 amino acids. V was pared by 0 bases and J by 1 base, with 15 bases between. The CDR3 coding sequence is TGTGCCAGCAGCTTAGCGTTTACCAGAACACAGAACACCGGGGAGCTGTTTTTT. This gives the protein CASSLAFTRTQNTGELFF. Full variable domain (remainder filled in from reference TRBV7-8 and TRBJ2-2): GAGVSQSPRYKVAKRGQDVALRCDPISGHVSLFWYQQALGQGPEFLTYFQNEAQLDKSGLPSDRFFAERPEGSVSTLKIQRTQQEDSAVYLCASSLAFTRTQNTGELFFGEGSRLTVL.

The sample holds one count of this clone. This rearrangement joins TRBV5-1 to TRBJ1-4; D unclear. CDR1 and CDR2 from the germline V gene are SGHRS and YFSETQ. There are 15 residues in the CDR3. Trimming removed 0 bases at V and 4 bases at J, with 10 bases between. The CDR3 DNA reads as TGCGCCAGCAGCTTGGCCACTACGGGTAATGAAAAACTGTTTTTT. This codes for CASSLATTGNEKLFF.

This chain joins TRBV27 and TRBJ2-7; 10 nucleotides agree with TRBD2. V dropped 2 bases and J dropped 6; count of bases not matched to a gene: 13. The CDR3 contains 17 residues. Germline V CDR1 and CDR2: MNHEY, SMNVEV (reference sequence). CDR3 in amino acids: CASSLGLAGAQGREQYF. Here the CDR3 DNA reads TGTGCCAGCAGTTTAGGTCTAGCGGGAGCGCAAGGGCGCGAGCAGTACTTC.

This chain uses TRBV5-1 with TRBJ2-6; D is possibly TRBD1 (5 bases). Trimming took off 4 bases at V and 0 bases at J, with 5 bases between the two ends. Germline CDR1 is SGHRS and CDR2 is YFSETQ. This CDR3 is built from 14 residues. The CDR3 DNA reads as TGCGCCAGCAGCAGGGGCTCTGGGGCCAACGTCCTGACTTTC. Translated, it gives CASSRGSGANVLTF. Variable domain in full (rest from reference TRBV5-1 and TRBJ2-6): KAGVTQTPRYLIKTRGQQVTLSCSPISGHRSVSWYQQTPGQGLQFLFEYFSETQRNKGNFPGRFSGRQFSNSRSEMNVSTLELGDSALYLCASSRGSGANVLTFGAGSRLTVL.

J is TRBJ2-7 and V is TRBV3-1 (or the pseudogene TRBV3-2), with 11 positions matching TRBD2. The CDR3 totals 16 residues. Germline trimming cut 2 bases from V and 2 bases from J; bases unmatched to any gene: 5. Germline V CDR1 and CDR2: LGHDT, YNNKEL (reference sequence). CDR3 in amino acids: CASSQISGRGTYEQYF. The CDR3 nucleotides read TGTGCCAGCAGCCAAATTAGCGGGAGGGGGACCTACGAGCAGTACTTC.